A single sample gave rise to the 32 T cell receptor beta chains below, sequenced in a study of T cell repertoires in cytomegalovirus infection. TCRdb recomputed calls from the reads with MiXCR, one row per CDR3 protein. The table lists roughly 760,000 distinct CDR3 sequences, 35% of them singletons. The material sequenced was PBMCs. The source is a human donor in good health (CMV status not recorded). Some clones in this sample may be carry-over from other donors' samples.

In this sample, this clonotype turned up many times. The CDR3 reads CASSSIRSTRTNYGYTF. The CDR3 bases are TGTGCCAGCAGTTCCATCCGTAGCACGAGGACTAACTATGGCTACACCTTC. The V and J genes are TRBV6-9 and TRBJ1-2; no reliable D call. The CDR3 extends over 17 amino acids. Germline assignment: CDR1 MNHGY and CDR2 SVAAGI. The germline V and J ends were trimmed by 4 bases and 0 bases, with 18 bases remaining between them.

The chain has TRBV20-1 and TRBJ2-1; 11 bases align to TRBD2. Looked up from germline, CDR1 is DFQATT and CDR2 is SNEGSKA (reference sequence). Germline trimming cut 6 bases from V and 1 base from J; bases unmatched to any gene: 11. This CDR3 is built from 17 residues. The CDR3 spells CSAAPGTSGSSYNEQFF. In DNA, the CDR3 is TGCAGTGCCGCCCCCGGGACTAGCGGCTCTTCCTACAATGAGCAGTTCTTC.

The V gene is TRBV6-1, the J gene TRBJ2-3, with D possibly called TRBD1 or TRBD2 (5 bases each). V was clipped by 6 bases and J by 4 bases, with 17 bases between them. This CDR3 spans 15 amino acids. Germline V gene data show CDR1 as MNHNS and CDR2 as SASEGT. For the CDR3, the DNA is TGTGCCAGCAGGGGGGTCCTAGCAGGTGCAGATACGCAGTATTTT. This translates into CASRGVLAGADTQYF.

This clonotype was seen many times. The J gene is TRBJ2-3, the V gene TRBV5-4; 9 positions agree with TRBD2. Losses at the gene ends were 5 bases for V and 4 bases for J; bases not matched to a gene: 8. This CDR3 has 15 amino acids. Germline V gives CDR1 SGHNT, CDR2 YYREEE (reference sequence). CDR3 sequence: CASRLGASGADTQYF. DNA for the CDR3: TGTGCCAGCAGACTGGGGGCTAGCGGGGCAGATACGCAGTATTTT.

V usage is TRBV28 and J usage is TRBJ2-4; 8 nucleotides agree with TRBD2. The V segment lost 3 bases and the J segment 0 bases; nucleotides outside the gene matches: 7. Germline V gives CDR1 MDHEN, CDR2 SYDVKM. The CDR3 contains 17 residues. For the CDR3, the DNA is TGTGCCAGCAGTTTGTCAGCGGGGGTCCTAGCCAAAAACATTCAGTACTTC. Translation gives CASSLSAGVLAKNIQYF.

In regard to this clonotype: A much larger clone is a single base away; this may be a read error. The V gene is TRBV5-6, the J gene TRBJ2-5, with a weak D call TRBD2 (5 bases). Germline CDR1 and CDR2: SGHDT and YYEEEE. The CDR3 has 14 residues. Trimming stripped 0 bases from V and 0 bases from J, with 6 bases between. CDR3 protein: CASSLGGYQETQYF. DNA of the CDR3: TGTGCCAGCAGCTTGGGAGGGTACCAAGAGACCCAGTACTTC.

This chain uses TRBV27 with TRBJ2-7; 8 nucleotides line up with TRBD2. This CDR3 is 15 amino acids long. The junction had 5 bases not matched to a gene; V was cut back by 2 bases and J by 2 bases. The germline V gene encodes CDR1 MNHEY and CDR2 SMNVEV (reference sequence). The CDR3 bases are TGTGCCAGCAGTTTACCAGCGGGGGTCCCCTACGAGCAGTACTTC. Translation gives CASSLPAGVPYEQYF.

This chain joins TRBV7-9 and TRBJ1-1; D is unclear. V was pared by 5 bases and J by 5 bases, with 12 bases between. The V gene's germline CDR1 is SEHNR and CDR2 FQNEAQ (reference sequence). This CDR3 region has 13 residues. CDR3: CASSKVGETEAFF. The CDR3 DNA reads TGTGCCAGCAGCAAAGTGGGTGAGACTGAAGCTTTCTTT.

CDR3 coding DNA: TGTGCCAGCAGCCTCGGGACAGCATCTTATAATTCACCCCTCCACTTT. Encoded protein: CASSLGTASYNSPLHF. The J gene is TRBJ1-6, the V gene TRBV7-2; 7 bases match TRBD1. Unmatched junction bases numbered 8, after V lost 5 bases and J lost 4 bases. Germline CDR1 SGHTA, CDR2 FQGNSA. The CDR3 is made up of 16 amino acids. The whole variable domain, filled in from reference TRBV7-2 and TRBJ1-6, reads GAGVSQSPSNKVTEKGKDVELRCDPISGHTALYWYRQSLGQGLEFLIYFQGNSAPDKSGLPSDRFSAERTGGSVSTLTIQRTQQEDSAVYLCASSLGTASYNSPLHFGNGTRLTVT.

This clonotype was seen a handful of times. V and J are TRBV6-1 and TRBJ2-3, with 7 bases fitting TRBD1. The CDR3 totals 14 residues. The V gene end was trimmed by 7 bases and the J gene end by 3 bases; junction bases not matched to a gene: 7. Germline lookup yields CDR1 MNHNS and CDR2 SASEGT. This CDR3 reads CASKTGRGTDTQYF. CDR3 sequence (DNA): TGTGCCAGCAAGACAGGGAGAGGTACAGATACGCAGTATTTT.

The V gene is TRBV2, the J gene TRBJ2-2; 7 bases align to TRBD2. The CDR3 is 17 amino acids. Germline assignment: CDR1 SNHLY and CDR2 FYNNEI. Unmatched junction bases numbered 15, after V lost 5 bases and J lost 6 bases. The CDR3 sequence: CASSLPNTGGGAGELFF. The CDR3 DNA follows: TGTGCCAGCAGTCTTCCCAACACGGGAGGAGGTGCCGGGGAGCTGTTTTTT.

Comment on this clonotype: An end of the junction does not agree with germline; a read error may underlie this. The chain couples TRBV9 to TRBJ1-5; D is uncertain. The CDR3 runs to 14 residues. CDR1 is SGDLS and CDR2 is YYNGEE in the germline V gene. The CDR3 sequence is CASSVEAGDQPQPF. DNA for the CDR3: TGTGCCAGCAGCGTAGAAGCGGGAGATCAGCCCCAGCCTTTT. Together with reference TRBV9 and TRBJ1-5, the CDR3 gives the full variable domain: DSGVTQTPKHLITATGQRVTLRCSPRSGDLSVYWYQQSLDQGLQFLIQYYNGEERAKGNILERFSAQQFPDLHSELNLSSLELGDSALYFCASSVEAGDQPQPFGDGTRLSIL.

Remarks on this clonotype: Possible read error: a much larger clone is one base away. The gene calls are TRBV7-2 and TRBJ2-2; D possibly corresponds to TRBD1 (7 bases). This CDR3 region has 17 residues. The germline V gene encodes CDR1 SGHTA and CDR2 FQGNSA. Written as DNA, the CDR3 is TGTGCCAGCAGCCCGTTGGGGACAGTTTCTCGGTCCGGGGGGCTGTTTTTT. Amino acid sequence: CASSPLGTVSRSGGLFF. Filled out from reference TRBV7-2 and TRBJ2-2, the complete variable domain reads GAGVSQSPSNKVTEKGKDVELRCDPISGHTALYWYRQSLGQGLEFLIYFQGNSAPDKSGLPSDRFSAERTGGSVSTLTIQRTQQEDSAVYLCASSPLGTVSRSGGLFFGEGSRLTVL.

The chain recombines TRBV7-2 with TRBJ2-5; TRBD1 might be the D (5 bases). Trimming left V 1 base short and J 1 base short, with 10 bases between. Germline CDR1 is SGHTA and CDR2 is FQGNSA. This CDR3 spans 15 amino acids. CDR3 nucleotides: TGTGCCAGCAGCTTAGTACAGGCCACCCAAGAGACCCAGTACTTC. Translated, it gives CASSLVQATQETQYF.

The chain carries TRBV19 and TRBJ2-7, with D hard to call. V was shortened by 3 bases and J by 1 base, with 10 bases between the two germline ends. CDR3 length: 14 residues. Germline CDR1 and CDR2: LNHDA and SQIVND (reference sequence). CDR3 DNA: TGTGCCAGTAGTATCCTCCCCGGTTCCTACGAGCAGTACTTC. This translates into CASSILPGSYEQYF.

This clonotype was observed at least ten times. This chain uses TRBV7-2 with TRBJ2-7; the D is unclear. This CDR3 has 12 residues. Trimming took 7 bases from V and 0 from J, leaving 7 bases between them. Looked up from germline, CDR1 is SGHTA and CDR2 is FQGNSA. The CDR3 DNA reads as TGTGCCAGCAACTTCGGCTCCTACGAGCAGTACTTC. Translating gives CASNFGSYEQYF.

This clonotype was detected only a few times. The genes are TRBV12-3 or TRBV12-4 and TRBJ2-7; possibly TRBD1 for D (5 bases). The CDR3 has 15 amino acids. Trimming pared 2 bases from V and 2 bases from J, leaving 13 bases between. CDR3 nucleotide sequence: TGTGCCAGCAGTTTATATAGTCAGGGCCCCTACGAGCAGTACTTC. As protein: CASSLYSQGPYEQYF.

The genes are TRBV19 and TRBJ2-1; perhaps TRBD2 as D (6 bases). Looked up from germline, CDR1 is LNHDA and CDR2 is SQIVND (reference sequence). Between the trimmed V and J ends, which lost 7 bases and 2 bases, there was a span of 18 bases. The CDR3 spans 16 residues. CDR3 amino acids: CASTPLGGSPYNEQFF. The DNA of the CDR3 is TGTGCCAGTACCCCCCTTGGAGGGAGCCCCTACAATGAGCAGTTCTTC.

Comments on this clonotype: This CDR3 is missing its conserved last phenylalanine or tryptophan, likely due to a read error. J is TRBJ1-2 and V is TRBV2; D perhaps matches TRBD1 (5 bases). Trimming removed 0 bases from V and 8 bases from J, with 13 bases in between. The CDR3 contains 14 residues. Germline CDR1 SNHLY, CDR2 FYNNEI. CDR3: CASSEAEMTVGYTL. The CDR3 nucleotides read TGTGCCAGCAGTGAAGCGGAGATGACAGTGGGCTACACCTTA.

The genes are TRBV6-6 and TRBJ1-4; TRBD1 is a possible D gene (5 bases). There are 16 residues in the CDR3. Germline-derived CDR1 and CDR2 are MNHNY and SVGAGI (reference sequence). V lost 2 bases, J lost 5 bases, and 15 bases lay in between. The CDR3 nucleotides are TGTGCCAGCAGTTACCCCAGGGAGGGGTGGAATGAAAAACTGTTTTTT. It encodes CASSYPREGWNEKLFF.

This clonotype is categorized as medium-sized. The chain couples TRBV6-1 to TRBJ2-1, with TRBD2 identical over 8 bases. The CDR3 totals 15 residues. Germline CDR1 is MNHNS and CDR2 is SASEGT. J gave up 8 bases and V 0 bases, and 6 bases lay outside the gene matches. The CDR3 nucleotides are TGTGCCAGCAGTGAAGCAGGGCTAGCGGGCGATGAGCAGTTCTTC. This codes for CASSEAGLAGDEQFF.

This clonotype occurred a few times. This chain's CDR3 is CAWSLPGGYEQFF. The CDR3, as DNA: TGTGCCTGGAGCCTCCCGGGGGGATACGAGCAGTTCTTC. The rearrangement joins TRBV30 to TRBJ2-1; the match to TRBD2 covers 7 bases. The trim removed 3 bases at V and 10 bases at J, leaving 9 bases unmatched. The CDR3 has 13 residues. The germline V gene encodes CDR1 GTSNPN and CDR2 SVGIG (reference sequence). Full variable domain (remainder filled in from reference TRBV30 and TRBJ2-1): SQTIHQWPATLVQPVGSPLSLECTVEGTSNPNLYWYRQAAGRGLQLLFYSVGIGQISSEVPQNLSASRPQDRQFILSSKKLLLSDSGFYLCAWSLPGGYEQFFGPGTRLTVL.

The V and J genes are TRBV6-6 and TRBJ2-5, with 10 bases matching TRBD2. CDR1 is MNHNY, CDR2 SVGAGI, per germline (reference sequence). The V and J ends lost 6 bases and 0 bases, in that order; junction bases with no gene match: 1. The CDR3 is 14 residues long. CDR3 coding DNA: TGTGCCAGCAGGACTAGCGGGTACCAAGAGACCCAGTACTTC. This translates into CASRTSGYQETQYF.

The chain combines TRBV11-2 with TRBJ2-2; 9 positions match TRBD2. The CDR3 is 18 amino acids. Germline CDR1 SGHAT, CDR2 FQNNGV. Germline trimming cut 5 bases from V and 3 bases from J; bases unmatched to any gene: 13. CDR3 sequence (DNA): TGTGCCAGCAGCCCCCCGGGACTAGCCTACTATTACACCGGGGAGCTGTTTTTT. Translating gives CASSPPGLAYYYTGELFF.

This clonotype was detected a few times. The CDR3 reads CASSPSTGGGEQYF. The CDR3 nucleotides are TGTGCCAGCTCACCATCGACAGGGGGTGGCGAGCAGTACTTC. The chain combines TRBV18 with TRBJ2-7; 9 positions agree with TRBD1. CDR3 length equals 14 residues. The V segment lost 2 bases and the J segment 6 bases; nucleotides outside the gene matches: 5. Germline CDR1 and CDR2: KGHSH and LQKENI.

This clonotype was counted between two and nine times. This CDR3 is CASQGQIGSPLHF. As DNA, the CDR3 is TGTGCCAGCCAGGGGCAAATAGGATCACCCCTCCACTTT. The chain couples TRBV6-6 to TRBJ1-6; D may be TRBD1 (6 bases). The length of the CDR3 is 13 residues. Germline CDR1 is MNHNY and CDR2 is SVGAGI (reference sequence). Trimming left V 8 bases short and J 10 bases short, with 15 bases between.

The chain joins TRBV11-2 to TRBJ2-7; D remains unclear. The CDR3 extends over 15 amino acids. V was trimmed by 2 bases and J by 1 base, leaving 12 bases between them. Germline V CDR1 and CDR2: SGHAT, FQNNGV. For the CDR3, the DNA is TGTGCCAGCAGCTTATATAGGCGCCTGTCCTACGAGCAGTACTTC. It translates to CASSLYRRLSYEQYF.

CDR3 DNA sequence: TGTGCCAGCAGCCGCACCCCCGGGACAGCGGTCTCCTACGAGCAGTACTTC. This translates into CASSRTPGTAVSYEQYF. This chain joins TRBV3-1 and TRBJ2-7, with 7 nucleotides matching TRBD1. V lost 4 bases and J lost 0; bases outside the gene matches: 12. This CDR3 is built from 17 residues. In germline, CDR1 is LGHDT, CDR2 YNNKEL (reference sequence).

This clonotype was seen a few times. V gene TRBV4-1 combines with J gene TRBJ1-2; unclear D gene. The V end was cut by 4 bases, the J end by 0 bases, with 18 bases between. Germline CDR1 reads MGHRA; CDR2 reads YSYEKL. There are 17 residues in the CDR3. The CDR3 nucleotides are TGCGCCAGCAGCCGACATACCCCCGGGTTAGCTAACTATGGCTACACCTTC. Encoded protein: CASSRHTPGLANYGYTF.

In its sample, this clonotype was seen many times. The CDR3 DNA reads as TGTGCCAGCAGTGAGTCGCCCGGGAGTAGGGGCTACACCTTC. This codes for CASSESPGSRGYTF. The chain has TRBV6-1 and TRBJ1-2; D remains unclear. CDR1 MNHNS and CDR2 SASEGT come from the germline V gene. The germline V and J ends were trimmed by 3 bases and 8 bases, with 16 bases remaining between them. CDR3 length: 14 residues.

The chain couples TRBV5-1 to TRBJ1-1, with D maybe TRBD1 (5 bases). Trimming left V 5 bases short and J 0 bases short, with 17 bases between. CDR3 length equals 16 residues. Germline CDR1 reads SGHRS; CDR2 reads YFSETQ. CDR3 protein: CASRGGPGGVNTEAFF. In DNA form, the CDR3 reads TGCGCCAGCAGAGGAGGCCCGGGGGGAGTGAACACTGAAGCTTTCTTT.

This clonotype was seen a few times. This chain links TRBV10-2 with TRBJ1-6, with D uncertain. The CDR3 totals 14 residues. Germline assignment: CDR1 WSHSY and CDR2 SAAADI. Trimming stripped 7 bases from V and 5 bases from J, with 12 bases between. CDR3 in DNA: TGCGCCAGCACTGACACGGTGCATAATTCACCCCTCCACTTT. Translating it yields CASTDTVHNSPLHF.